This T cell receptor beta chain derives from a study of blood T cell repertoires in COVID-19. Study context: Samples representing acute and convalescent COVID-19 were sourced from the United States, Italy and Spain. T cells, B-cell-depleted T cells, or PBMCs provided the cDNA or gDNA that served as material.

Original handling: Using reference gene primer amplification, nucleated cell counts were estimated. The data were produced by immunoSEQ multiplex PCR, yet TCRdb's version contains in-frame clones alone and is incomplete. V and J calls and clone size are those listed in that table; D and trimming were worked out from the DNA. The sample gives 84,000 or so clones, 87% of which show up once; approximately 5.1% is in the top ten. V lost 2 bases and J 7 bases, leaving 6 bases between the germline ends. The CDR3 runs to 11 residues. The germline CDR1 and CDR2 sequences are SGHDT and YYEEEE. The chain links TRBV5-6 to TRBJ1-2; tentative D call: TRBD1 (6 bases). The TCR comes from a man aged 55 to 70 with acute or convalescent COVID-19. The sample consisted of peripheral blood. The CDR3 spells CASSFRGGYTF. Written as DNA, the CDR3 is TGTGCCAGCAGCTTCAGGGGTGGCTACACCTTC.